Following are 26 T cell receptor beta chains from one sample sequenced in a study of EBV T-cell therapy then PD-1 blockade in nasopharyngeal carcinoma. Treatment described: AdE1-LMPpoly-expanded autologous EBV-specific T-cell therapy followed by anti-PD-1 nivolumab. Only in-frame clones appear in the TCRdb table, and some are missing; sequencing was by immunoSEQ multiplex PCR. The sample has 20,000 to 25,000 clones, about four fifths seen once. These receptors have no identified antigens. This specimen was CD8+ T cells from blood, taken at day -245 from a patient whose treatment included autologous EBV-specific T cells and nivolumab. The receptors stem from a man aged 35 to 55 with nasopharyngeal carcinoma.

The J gene is TRBJ2-3, the V gene TRBV10-3; D might be TRBD2 (6 bases). Trimming removed 0 bases from V and 10 bases from J, with 8 bases in between. The CDR3 consists of 12 residues. Germline V gene sequence: CDR1 ENHRY, CDR2 SYGVKD. Written as DNA, the CDR3 is TGTGCCATCAGTGAGTCGGGGGGACCGCAGTATTTT. Protein: CAISESGGPQYF.

This clone was seen once. The chain combines TRBV2 with TRBJ2-2, with 11 bases aligning to TRBD2. The CDR3 is 15 residues long. Trimming took 8 bases from V and 7 from J; bases not matched to a gene: 9. Germline V gives CDR1 SNHLY, CDR2 FYNNEI. The CDR3 is CASGIAGGQYGELFF. CDR3 DNA: TGTGCCAGCGGTATAGCGGGGGGGCAGTACGGGGAGCTGTTTTTT.

J is TRBJ2-7 and V is TRBV4-3, with unresolved D. Trimming stripped 0 bases from V and 2 bases from J, with 14 bases between. The CDR3 is made up of 16 amino acids. CDR1 is LGHNA and CDR2 is YSLEER in the germline V gene. CDR3 DNA sequence: TGCGCCAGCAGCCAAGATCTGTCGTGGCAGACCTACGAGCAGTACTTC. This encodes CASSQDLSWQTYEQYF.

CDR3 sequence reads: CAISEGSRQGKYEQYF. The CDR3 DNA reads TGTGCCATCAGTGAAGGCTCGAGACAGGGGAAATACGAGCAGTACTTC. This chain joins TRBV10-3 and TRBJ2-7; TRBD1 matches 8 bases. This CDR3 has 16 amino acids. The J segment lost 4 bases and the V segment lost 3 bases, leaving 11 bases of the junction unmatched. Germline assignment: CDR1 ENHRY and CDR2 SYGVKD.

The chain carries TRBV11-1 and TRBJ2-1; 10 bases match TRBD1. Germline assignment: CDR1 SGHAT and CDR2 FQDESV (reference sequence). There are 16 residues in the CDR3. V shed 3 bases and J 0 bases; nucleotides not matched to a gene: 2. CDR3 in amino acids: CASSLGQGSSYNEQFF. The DNA of the CDR3 is TGTGCCAGCAGCTTGGGACAGGGGAGCTCCTACAATGAGCAGTTCTTC. Drawing the rest from reference TRBV11-1 and TRBJ2-1, the complete variable domain is EAEVAQSPRYKITEKSQAVAFWCDPISGHATLYWYRQILGQGPELLVQFQDESVVDDSQLPKDRFSAERLKGVDSTLKIQPAELGDSAMYLCASSLGQGSSYNEQFFGPGTRLTVL.

This clone was detected only a few times. The genes are TRBV7-8 and TRBJ1-1; a possible D gene is TRBD1 (5 bases). V lost 1 base and J 5 bases, leaving 17 bases between the germline ends. Per germline, CDR1 SGHVS and CDR2 FQNEAQ. The CDR3 is made up of 16 amino acids. CDR3 sequence reads: CASSLGASAGWTEAFF. The CDR3 bases are TGTGCCAGCAGCTTAGGGGCCTCGGCAGGGTGGACTGAAGCTTTCTTT.

The rearrangement joins TRBV2 to TRBJ2-2; 7 bases align to TRBD1. Germline CDR1 SNHLY, CDR2 FYNNEI. Losses at the gene ends were 9 bases for V and 4 bases for J; bases not matched to a gene: 8. CDR3 length equals 14 residues. CDR3 region: CAREDRDATGELFF. For the CDR3, the DNA is TGTGCCAGGGAAGACAGGGATGCCACCGGGGAGCTGTTTTTT. Variable domain in full (rest from reference TRBV2 and TRBJ2-2): EPEVTQTPSHQVTQMGQEVILRCVPISNHLYFYWYRQILGQKVEFLVSFYNNEISEKSEIFDDQFSVERPDGSNFTLKIRSTKLEDSAMYFCAREDRDATGELFFGEGSRLTVL.

V gene TRBV4-2 combines with J gene TRBJ2-7, with D possibly being TRBD2 (6 bases). The V and J ends lost 4 bases and 5 bases respectively, with 9 bases between them. This CDR3 has 12 residues. The germline V gene encodes CDR1 LGHNA and CDR2 YNFKEQ. This CDR3 is CASSPGLNEQYF. Here the CDR3 DNA reads TGTGCCAGCAGCCCTGGACTAAACGAGCAGTACTTC.

This clone was seen more than once but under ten times. This CDR3 reads CASSLEGAHTEAFF. For the CDR3, the DNA is TGTGCCAGCAGCTTAGAGGGCGCCCACACTGAAGCTTTCTTT. The V gene is TRBV11-1, the J gene TRBJ1-1; D remains unclear. With 1 base removed from V and 3 bases from J, the gap between germline ends came to 9 bases. CDR3 length: 14 residues. Germline V gene data show CDR1 as SGHAT and CDR2 as FQDESV (reference sequence).

V usage is TRBV4-3 and J usage is TRBJ2-6; 7 nucleotides line up with TRBD2. The V and J ends lost 0 bases and 6 bases, in that order; junction bases with no gene match: 8. Germline CDR1 reads LGHNA; CDR2 reads YSLEER. The CDR3 length is 17 residues. The CDR3 DNA follows: TGCGCCAGCAGCCAAGATGGGGAGGGCCCCTTGGCCAACGTCCTGACTTTC. Translating gives CASSQDGEGPLANVLTF.

V is TRBV7-8 and J is TRBJ2-7; D possibly uses TRBD1 or TRBD2 (6 bases each). V dropped 4 bases and J dropped 0 bases, with 19 bases sitting between them. Germline V gene lookup returns CDR1 SGHVS and CDR2 FQNEAQ. The CDR3 runs 17 residues. The CDR3 region has the DNA TGTGCCAGCAGCTCCCGGAGGGGGGCTCCTATCTCCTACGAGCAGTACTTC. It encodes CASSSRRGAPISYEQYF. Full variable domain (rest looked up from reference TRBV7-8 and TRBJ2-7): GAGVSQSPRYKVAKRGQDVALRCDPISGHVSLFWYQQALGQGPEFLTYFQNEAQLDKSGLPSDRFFAERPEGSVSTLKIQRTQQEDSAVYLCASSSRRGAPISYEQYFGPGTRLTVT.

V usage is TRBV2 and J usage is TRBJ1-2; a weak D match, TRBD1 (6 bases). The ends were cut back, 6 bases at V and 8 bases at J, with 19 bases in the middle. The CDR3 has 14 amino acids. Per the germline V gene, CDR1 is SNHLY and CDR2 is FYNNEI. The CDR3 DNA follows: TGTGCCAGCAGCGATAACAGGGTAGGAAGCGGCTACACCTTC. Encoded protein: CASSDNRVGSGYTF.

J is TRBJ1-3 and V is TRBV28; 7 positions agree with TRBD1. J lost 5 bases, V lost 2 bases, and 3 bases had no gene match. The germline CDR1 and CDR2 sequences are MDHEN and SYDVKM. CDR3 length equals 14 residues. The CDR3 is CASSLVGGRNTIYF. The CDR3 nucleotides are TGTGCCAGCAGTTTAGTAGGGGGCCGAAACACCATATATTTT.

V and J are TRBV7-3 and TRBJ2-7, with no clear D. CDR1 is SGHTA and CDR2 is FQGTGA in the germline V gene. This CDR3 is 13 amino acids long. The ends were cut back, 2 bases at V and 4 bases at J, with 9 bases in the middle. The CDR3 DNA reads TGTGCCAGCAGCTTAGGGTTCAAATACGAGCAGTACTTC. This translates into CASSLGFKYEQYF.

The chain recombines TRBV7-9 with TRBJ1-2, with D maybe TRBD1 (5 bases). This CDR3 has 13 amino acids. V was shortened by 1 base and J by 3 bases, with 6 bases between the two germline ends. Germline V gene data show CDR1 as SEHNR and CDR2 as FQNEAQ (reference sequence). The CDR3 loop reads CASSLGGDYGYTF. In nucleotides, the CDR3 is TGTGCCAGCAGCTTAGGGGGGGACTATGGCTACACCTTC.

This sequence joins TRBV11-3 and TRBJ2-2; D may be TRBD2 (5 bases). Per germline, CDR1 SGHNT and CDR2 YENEEA. This CDR3 region has 14 residues. Trimming removed 4 bases from V and 1 base from J, with 7 bases in between. CDR3 sequence (DNA): TGTGCCAGCAGCTATCGGGGGAACACCGGGGAGCTGTTTTTT. Amino acids: CASSYRGNTGELFF.

This chain connects TRBV7-2 to TRBJ2-7; D remains ambiguous. This CDR3 region has 13 residues. Trimming shortened V by 5 bases and J by 0 bases, and 8 bases separated the two germline ends. CDR1 and CDR2 (germline): SGHTA, FQGNSA. The CDR3 region has the DNA TGTGCCAGCAGCACCTTCAGCTCCTACGAGCAGTACTTC. It yields the protein CASSTFSSYEQYF. The variable domain in full, completed from reference TRBV7-2 and TRBJ2-7, reads GAGVSQSPSNKVTEKGKDVELRCDPISGHTALYWYRQSLGQGLEFLIYFQGNSAPDKSGLPSDRFSAERTGGSVSTLTIQRTQQEDSAVYLCASSTFSSYEQYFGPGTRLTVT.

This clone appeared a single time. V is TRBV4-1 and J is TRBJ1-2, with TRBD1 matching 8 bases. This CDR3 spans 16 amino acids. Germline CDR1 is MGHRA and CDR2 is YSYEKL. J gave up 5 bases and V 4 bases, and 12 bases lay outside the gene matches. Here the CDR3 reads CASSREGAGGGYGYTF. CDR3 in DNA: TGCGCCAGCAGCCGAGAGGGTGCAGGGGGCGGATATGGCTACACCTTC.

The V gene is TRBV7-9, the J gene TRBJ2-7; a weak D match, TRBD1 (6 bases). The V gene lost 5 bases and the J gene lost 6 bases, with 14 bases spanning the gap. Germline lookup yields CDR1 SEHNR and CDR2 FQNEAQ (reference sequence). The CDR3 covers 13 residues. CDR3 loop: CASSSLQGSEQYF. The CDR3 nucleotides are TGTGCCAGCAGCAGCCTGCAGGGGTCCGAGCAGTACTTC.

This chain connects TRBV27 to TRBJ1-1, with D uncertain. Trimming cost V 4 bases and J 3 bases, with 15 bases left between them. CDR3 length equals 15 residues. The germline V gene has CDR1 MNHEY and CDR2 SMNVEV (reference sequence). The CDR3 loop reads CASSSSWGVDTEAFF. CDR3 sequence (DNA): TGTGCCAGCAGTTCCTCTTGGGGAGTCGACACTGAAGCTTTCTTT.

In DNA, the CDR3 is TGTGCCAGCAGCTTCCCGTTCGCGAACACCGGGGAGCTGTTTTTT. It yields the protein CASSFPFANTGELFF. The rearrangement links TRBV5-5 to TRBJ2-2, with D unresolved. Germline CDR1 and CDR2: SGHKS and YYEKEE (reference sequence). V lost 2 bases and J 0 bases, leaving 8 bases between the germline ends. The CDR3 spans 15 residues.

The genes are TRBV27 and TRBJ2-2, with TRBD1 matching 10 bases. V lost 4 bases and J lost 5; bases outside the gene matches: 4. Germline V gene lookup returns CDR1 MNHEY and CDR2 SMNVEV (reference sequence). The CDR3 has 15 amino acids. CDR3 region: CASSWDRGETGELFF. CDR3 DNA sequence: TGTGCCAGCAGTTGGGACAGGGGAGAGACCGGGGAGCTGTTTTTT.

This clone was recorded a few times. CDR3 protein: CASSLIGTGTYEQYF. The CDR3 DNA reads TGTGCCAGCAGTTTAATTGGGACAGGGACCTACGAGCAGTACTTC. This chain links TRBV27 with TRBJ2-7, with 9 bases that match TRBD1. The CDR3 has 15 residues. Germline CDR1 is MNHEY and CDR2 is SMNVEV (reference sequence). The J segment lost 2 bases and the V segment lost 2 bases, leaving 4 bases of the junction unmatched.

The chain has TRBV9 and TRBJ1-5; 8 nucleotides align to TRBD1. The CDR3 spans 16 residues. Germline V gene lookup returns CDR1 SGDLS and CDR2 YYNGEE. Trimming removed 3 bases from V and 6 bases from J; junction bases left unmatched: 11. The CDR3 bases are TGTGCCAGCAGCGCCACCTCGGACAGGGTGGGTCAGCCCCAGCATTTT. Its protein is CASSATSDRVGQPQHF.

CDR3 nucleotides: TGCGCCAGCAGCCCGACAGGGCATGAAGCTTTCTTT. The encoded protein is CASSPTGHEAFF. V and J are TRBV5-1 and TRBJ1-1, with TRBD1 matching 7 bases. The CDR3 runs to 12 residues. CDR1 is SGHRS and CDR2 is YFSETQ in the germline V gene. With 4 bases clipped from V and 7 bases from J, the junction kept 4 bases outside the gene matches.

A note on this clone: The sample holds other DNA sequences that translate to the same CDR3. The chain has TRBV9 and TRBJ1-1; the match to TRBD1 covers 7 bases. The CDR3 consists of 16 residues. The junction had 10 bases not matched to a gene; V was cut back by 0 bases and J by 5 bases. Germline V CDR1 and CDR2: SGDLS, YYNGEE. CDR3: CASSVDLTTGRTEAFF. CDR3 nucleotide sequence: TGTGCCAGCAGCGTAGATTTGACGACAGGGAGGACTGAAGCTTTCTTT.